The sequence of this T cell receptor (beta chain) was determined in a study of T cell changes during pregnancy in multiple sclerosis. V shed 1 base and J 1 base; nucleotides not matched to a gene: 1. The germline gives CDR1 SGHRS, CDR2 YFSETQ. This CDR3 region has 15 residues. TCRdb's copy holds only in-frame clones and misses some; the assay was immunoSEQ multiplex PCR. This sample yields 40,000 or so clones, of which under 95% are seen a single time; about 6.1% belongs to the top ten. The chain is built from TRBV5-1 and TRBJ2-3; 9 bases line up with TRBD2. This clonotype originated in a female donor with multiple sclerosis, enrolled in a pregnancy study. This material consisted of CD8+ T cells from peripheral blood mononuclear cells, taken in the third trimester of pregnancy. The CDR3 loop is CASSLWTSGTDTQYF. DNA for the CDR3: TGCGCCAGCAGCTTGTGGACTAGCGGCACAGATACGCAGTATTTT. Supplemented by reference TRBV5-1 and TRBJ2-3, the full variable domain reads KAGVTQTPRYLIKTRGQQVTLSCSPISGHRSVSWYQQTPGQGLQFLFEYFSETQRNKGNFPGRFSGRQFSNSRSEMNVSTLELGDSALYLCASSLWTSGTDTQYFGPGTRLTVL.